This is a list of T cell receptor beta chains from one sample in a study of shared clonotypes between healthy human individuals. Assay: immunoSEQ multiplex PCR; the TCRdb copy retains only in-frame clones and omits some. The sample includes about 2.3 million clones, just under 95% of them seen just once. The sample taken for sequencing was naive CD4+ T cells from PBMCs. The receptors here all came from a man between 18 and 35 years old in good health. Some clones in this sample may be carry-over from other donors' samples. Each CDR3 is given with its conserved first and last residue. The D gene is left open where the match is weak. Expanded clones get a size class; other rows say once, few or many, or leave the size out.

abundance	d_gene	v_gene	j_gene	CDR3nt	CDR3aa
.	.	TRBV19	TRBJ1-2	TGTGCCAGTACCCCAGCTCCTCTGTATGGCTACACCTTC	CASTPAPLYGYTF
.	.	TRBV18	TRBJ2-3	TGTGCCAGCTCACCGAGGGGGTCCACTAGCACAGATACGCAGTATTTT	CASSPRGSTSTDTQYF
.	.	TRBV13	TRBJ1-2	TGTGCCAGCAGCCATGGTTCCCCCACTAACTATGGCTACACCTTC	CASSHGSPTNYGYTF
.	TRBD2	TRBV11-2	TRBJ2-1	TGTGCCAGCAGCTTTGGGGGGACTAGCGGGAGAAATGAGCAGTTCTTC	CASSFGGTSGRNEQFF
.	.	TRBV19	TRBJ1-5	TGTGCCAGTTCCCGGGAATCGTCGGGGAGCAATCAGCCCCAGCATTTT	CASSRESSGSNQPQHF
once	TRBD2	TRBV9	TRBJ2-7	TGTGCCAGCAGCCCCCCTGCGGGAGGCCCTTCCTACGAGCAGTACTTC	CASSPPAGGPSYEQYF
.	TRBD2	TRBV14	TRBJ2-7	TGTGCCAGCAGCCAAGTTGCTAGCGGGAGCAGAGGAGGGTACGAGCAGTACTTC	CASSQVASGSRGGYEQYF
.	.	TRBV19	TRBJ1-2	TGTGCCAGTAGTGACAAGGCTTTAGGAGGAGGGGGGCATGGCTACACCTTC	CASSDKALGGGGHGYTF
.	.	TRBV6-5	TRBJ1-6	TGTGCCAGCAGTTACAGGGACCGGACTAATTCACCCCTCCACTTT	CASSYRDRTNSPLHF
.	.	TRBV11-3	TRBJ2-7	TGTGCCAGCAGCCGCCGAGGGGACTCCTACGAGCAGTACTTC	CASSRRGDSYEQYF
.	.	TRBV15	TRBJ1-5	TGTGCCACCAGCAGGGCTGCGGGGCATCAGCCCCAGCATTTT	CATSRAAGHQPQHF
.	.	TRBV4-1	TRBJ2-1	TGCGCCAGCAGCCAAGGGCCCGCTTCGGGCAGGGCGGATGAGCAGTTCTTC	CASSQGPASGRADEQFF
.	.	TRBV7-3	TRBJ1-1	TGTGCCAGCAGCTTGCAAGAGAACACTGAAGCTTTCTTT	CASSLQENTEAFF
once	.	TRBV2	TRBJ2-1	TGTGCCAGCAGCGCCGACAGTCGTTTTGAGTTCTTC	CASSADSRFEFF
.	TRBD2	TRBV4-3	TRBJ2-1	TGCGCCAGCAGCTTGGTAGCGGGAGGAAATGAGCAGTTCTTC	CASSLVAGGNEQFF
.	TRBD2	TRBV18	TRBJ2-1	TGTGCCAGTAAGCGGGAGAGAGGAGGTGAGCAGTTCTTC	CASKRERGGEQFF
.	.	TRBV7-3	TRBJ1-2	TGTGCCAGCAGCTTCCGGGACGGGGGAGGCTACACCTTC	CASSFRDGGGYTF
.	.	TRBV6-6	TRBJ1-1	TGTGCCAGCAGGACCGGGACAAGTTCCGGAGGGAGAGCTTTCTTT	CASRTGTSSGGRAFF
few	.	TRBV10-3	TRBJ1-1	TGTGCCATCAGCGCAGGACAGTCGAACACTGAAGCTTTCTTT	CAISAGQSNTEAFF
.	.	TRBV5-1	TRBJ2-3	TGCGCCAGCAGCTTGGTTGTAGATACGCAGTATTTT	CASSLVVDTQYF
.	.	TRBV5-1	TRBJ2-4	TGCGCCAGCAGCCTCGGGGTAGCCAAAAACATTCAGTACTTC	CASSLGVAKNIQYF
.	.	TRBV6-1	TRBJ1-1	TGTGCCAGCAGTGGCAAAGGGGGATTGACTGAAGCTTTCTTT	CASSGKGGLTEAFF
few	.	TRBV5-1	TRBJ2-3	TGCGCCAGCAGCTTGGCCCAAAGCACAGATACGCAGTATTTT	CASSLAQSTDTQYF
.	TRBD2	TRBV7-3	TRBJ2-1	TGTGCCAGCAGCTCCAAAATGGGACTAGCGGGTGACAATGAGCAGTTCTTC	CASSSKMGLAGDNEQFF
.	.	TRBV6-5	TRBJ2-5	TGTGCCAGCAGGCGCCGATTCGGGGAGCAAGAGACCCAGTACTTC	CASRRRFGEQETQYF
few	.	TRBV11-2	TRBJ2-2	TGTGCCAGCAGCTTTTGGACCACCGGGGAGCTGTTTTTT	CASSFWTTGELFF
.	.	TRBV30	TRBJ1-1	TGTGCCTGGATGGGGGTGGGAGCCCAAAACACTGAAGCTTTCTTT	CAWMGVGAQNTEAFF
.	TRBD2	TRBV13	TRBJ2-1	TGTGCCAGCAGCAATGCCGGGACTAGTGTCGATGAGCAGTTCTTC	CASSNAGTSVDEQFF
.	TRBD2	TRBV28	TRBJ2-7	TGTGCCAGCCCACCCCTTAGCGGGGGGACCTACGAGCAGTACTTC	CASPPLSGGTYEQYF
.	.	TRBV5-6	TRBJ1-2	TGTGCCAGCAACCGGGGACACGTCGGAGGCTACACCTTC	CASNRGHVGGYTF
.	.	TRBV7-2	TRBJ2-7	TGTGCCAGCAGCTTCCTTGGGGGCCCAGCACTCGAGCAGTACTTC	CASSFLGGPALEQYF
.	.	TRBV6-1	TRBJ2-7	TGTGCCAGCAGTGACCGGTTCCGCGAGCAGTACTTC	CASSDRFREQYF
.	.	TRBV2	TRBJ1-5	TGTGCCAGCACGCTAACAGGGTCTGATCAGCCCCAGCATTTT	CASTLTGSDQPQHF
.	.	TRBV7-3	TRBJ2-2	TGTGCCAGCAGCTTACAGGGCCCCGCGAACACCGGGGAGCTGTTTTTT	CASSLQGPANTGELFF
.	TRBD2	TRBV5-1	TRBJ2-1	TGCGCCAGCAGCTTCTATGGGACTAGCGGGAGTGTGGAGCAGTTCTTC	CASSFYGTSGSVEQFF
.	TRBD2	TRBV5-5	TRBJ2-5	TGTGCCAGCAGCCCACAACCGGGACTAGGACAAGAGACCCAGTACTTC	CASSPQPGLGQETQYF
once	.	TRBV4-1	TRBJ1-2	TGCGCCAGCAGCCTCGACCTGTGGGTCTATGGCTACACCTTC	CASSLDLWVYGYTF
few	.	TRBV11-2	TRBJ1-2	TGTGCCAGCAGCTTAGATCCGACATATGGCTACACCTTC	CASSLDPTYGYTF
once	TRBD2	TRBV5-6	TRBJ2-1	TGTGCCAGCAGGCGCCGACTAGCGGGCGTAGGTGAGCAGTTCTTC	CASRRRLAGVGEQFF
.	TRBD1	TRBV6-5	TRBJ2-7	TGTGCCACCAAGACAGGGGGCCACGAGCAGTACTTC	CATKTGGHEQYF
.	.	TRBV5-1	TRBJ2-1	TGCGCCAGCAGCCCAGAAGGCAATGAGCAGTTCTTC	CASSPEGNEQFF
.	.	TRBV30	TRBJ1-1	TGTGCCTGGAGTGTAGGACCAGCCGCTGAAGCTTTCTTT	CAWSVGPAAEAFF
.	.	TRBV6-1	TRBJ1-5	TGTGCCAGCAGTGAAGAGATTGCCGGGGGCAATCAGCCCCAGCATTTT	CASSEEIAGGNQPQHF
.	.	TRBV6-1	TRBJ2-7	TGTGCCAGCGAACTTCCTTGGTACGAGCAGTACTTC	CASELPWYEQYF
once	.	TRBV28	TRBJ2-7	TGTGCCAGCAGTTTATATTCCGAGACATGGTCCTGGGGGCAGTACTTC	CASSLYSETWSWGQYF
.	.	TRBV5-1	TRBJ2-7	TGCGCCAGCAGCTTGGGATCTGTAGCCCTCAACGAGCAGTACTTC	CASSLGSVALNEQYF
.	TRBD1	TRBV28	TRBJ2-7	TGTGCCAGCAGTCAAAGACAGGGGGCCTACGAGCAGTACTTC	CASSQRQGAYEQYF
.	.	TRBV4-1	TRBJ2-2	TGCGCCAGCAGCCAACTACCGGGACAATACACCGGGGAGCTGTTTTTT	CASSQLPGQYTGELFF
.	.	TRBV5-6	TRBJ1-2	TGTGCCAGCAGTTGGGTCGGGGATAACTATGGCTACACCTTC	CASSWVGDNYGYTF
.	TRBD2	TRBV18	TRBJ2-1	TGTGCCAGCTCATCCCGACTAGCGGGAGCGGGTGAGCAGTTCTTC	CASSSRLAGAGEQFF
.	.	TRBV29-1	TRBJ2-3	TGCAGCGTTGTTGGGATCTACACAGATACGCAGTATTTT	CSVVGIYTDTQYF